The 21 T cell receptor beta chains in this list originate from one sample, sequenced in a study of Ad26.COV2.S vaccination and SARS-CoV-2 variants listed by TCRdb under 2021. The library was generated by the immunoSEQ multiplex PCR assay. The table was pulled from immuneACCESS by TCRdb, which kept in-frame rearrangements only. Such tables lose some clones; where checked, under half of the loss comes from unresolved V genes, and the rest has no known cause. Within this sample are some 640,000 clones, with roughly 90% of them counted one time only. The top ten clonotypes cover about 1.5% of the sample. Read against the paper, the sample's treatment or condition label means: some 20 received Ad26.COV2.S at low or high dose, single or two shots; 5 received placebo; per-sample allocation not given. Repertoires of vaccine and placebo recipients were sequenced from samples collected on day 63 after the first injection.

The source was peripheral blood, collected in a trial of Ad26.COV2.S vaccine versus placebo. Receptors were obtained from a person aged 18-65 years who received the Ad26.COV2.S COVID-19 vaccine or a placebo.

The chain employs TRBV5-6 and TRBJ1-2; D is unresolved. Germline V CDR1 and CDR2: SGHDT, YYEEEE. This CDR3 contains 14 residues. Trimming shortened V by 0 bases and J by 0 bases, and 6 bases separated the two germline ends. The CDR3 is CASSLGGTNYGYTF. DNA of the CDR3: TGTGCCAGCAGCTTGGGGGGTACTAACTATGGCTACACCTTC.

The J gene is TRBJ2-5, the V gene TRBV30; 8 bases agree with TRBD1. Losses at the gene ends were 5 bases for V and 0 bases for J; bases not matched to a gene: 8. Germline V gene sequence: CDR1 GTSNPN, CDR2 SVGIG (reference sequence). The CDR3 contains 15 residues. CDR3 nucleotides: TGTGCCTGGGTCGGGGGACAGGTTCACCAAGAGACCCAGTACTTC. Its protein is CAWVGGQVHQETQYF.

In this sample, this clone turned up once. The chain recombines TRBV4-3 with TRBJ1-1; a possible D gene is TRBD1 (6 bases). The length of the CDR3 is 15 residues. Germline-derived CDR1 and CDR2 are LGHNA and YSLEER. Trimming stripped 4 bases from V and 4 bases from J, with 16 bases between. CDR3 sequence: CASSLIDRRVTEAFF. CDR3 in DNA: TGCGCCAGCAGCCTGATCGACAGGCGAGTCACTGAAGCTTTCTTT.

J is TRBJ2-7 and V is TRBV24-1; D possibly corresponds to TRBD2 (5 bases). V lost 4 bases and J lost 7, with 13 bases in between. This CDR3 comprises 13 residues. Per germline, CDR1 KGHDR and CDR2 SFDVKD. This CDR3 reads CATSDSGLGEQYF. The CDR3 nucleotides read TGTGCCACCAGTGACAGCGGCTTGGGGGAGCAGTACTTC.

The chain couples TRBV5-1 to TRBJ2-1, with a weak D call TRBD2 (6 bases). CDR3 length: 15 amino acids. The germline V gene has CDR1 SGHRS and CDR2 YFSETQ. V lost 4 bases to trimming and J lost 1 base, with 12 bases between them. The CDR3 coding sequence is TGCGCCAGCAGCATGCTAGCGACGTCCTACAATGAGCAGTTCTTC. Its protein product is CASSMLATSYNEQFF.

This chain joins TRBV18 and TRBJ1-4; the D is unclear. The germline V and J ends were trimmed by 0 bases and 3 bases, with 2 bases remaining between them. Germline CDR1 and CDR2: KGHSH and LQKENI. This CDR3 has 13 amino acids. The CDR3 DNA reads as TGTGCCAGCTCACCACCGGCTAATGAAAAACTGTTTTTT. This translates into CASSPPANEKLFF.

The rearrangement joins TRBV5-1 to TRBJ2-1, with 9 bases fitting TRBD1. CDR1 is SGHRS, CDR2 YFSETQ, per germline. The CDR3 has 15 amino acids. Unmatched junction bases numbered 9, after V lost 4 bases and J lost 7 bases. DNA of the CDR3: TGCGCCAGCAGCCTTGAGACAGGGGGAAGGAATGAGCAGTTCTTC. This encodes CASSLETGGRNEQFF.

The chain recombines TRBV3-1 (or the pseudogene TRBV3-2) with TRBJ1-2; unclear D gene. The CDR3 extends over 16 amino acids. Germline V gene data show CDR1 as LGHDT and CDR2 as YNNKEL (reference sequence). The V and J ends lost 0 bases and 0 bases respectively, with 11 bases between them. The CDR3 nucleotides are TGTGCCAGCAGCCAAGATTTAAGGGCAACTAACTATGGCTACACCTTC. This codes for CASSQDLRATNYGYTF.

This sequence joins TRBV2 and TRBJ2-5; a weak D match, TRBD1 (6 bases). Trimming left V 6 bases short and J 0 bases short, with 14 bases between. This CDR3 contains 15 residues. The V gene's germline CDR1 is SNHLY and CDR2 FYNNEI. CDR3 bases: TGTGCCAGCAGGCAGGACAGAAGTAACCAAGAGACCCAGTACTTC. Protein product: CASRQDRSNQETQYF.

V usage is TRBV5-4 and J usage is TRBJ2-1; 9 bases fit TRBD2. The CDR3 is 16 residues long. Per the germline V gene, CDR1 is SGHNT and CDR2 is YYREEE (reference sequence). J was trimmed by 4 bases and V by 3 bases; bases with no gene match: 8. CDR3 in amino acids: CASSWDGLAPYNEQFF. In DNA form, the CDR3 reads TGTGCCAGCAGCTGGGACGGACTAGCGCCTTACAATGAGCAGTTCTTC.

V gene TRBV18 combines with J gene TRBJ2-2; 7 bases are a match to TRBD1. From germline, CDR1 is KGHSH and CDR2 LQKENI. This CDR3 is built from 14 residues. The V segment lost 6 bases and the J segment 5 bases; nucleotides outside the gene matches: 6. In DNA form, the CDR3 reads TGTGCCAGCTCGGCCGGGACAGCGACCGGGGAGCTGTTTTTT. Translating it yields CASSAGTATGELFF.

The genes are TRBV2 and TRBJ2-5; D ambiguous. The CDR3 spans 11 residues. V was clipped by 10 bases and J by 5 bases, with 11 bases between them. Germline V gene lookup returns CDR1 SNHLY and CDR2 FYNNEI. CDR3 DNA sequence: TGTGCCACGGGCCTTTGGGAGACCCAGTACTTC. Translation gives CATGLWETQYF.

The V and J genes are TRBV5-1 and TRBJ1-2; 10 bases line up with TRBD1. Germline CDR1 is SGHRS and CDR2 is YFSETQ. The trim removed 0 bases at V and 3 bases at J, leaving 2 bases unmatched. This CDR3 has 15 residues. This CDR3 is CASSLAGTGDYGYTF. CDR3 DNA: TGCGCCAGCAGCTTGGCTGGGACAGGGGACTATGGCTACACCTTC.

There are a few counts of this clone. V is TRBV7-8 and J is TRBJ2-7; TRBD2 aligns across 12 bases. This CDR3 region has 16 residues. V lost 5 bases and J lost 3; bases outside the gene matches: 8. Per the germline V gene, CDR1 is SGHVS and CDR2 is FQNEAQ. CDR3 amino acids: CASSTGGLAGNYEQYF. In DNA, the CDR3 is TGTGCCAGCAGCACAGGTGGACTAGCGGGGAACTACGAGCAGTACTTC.

The DNA for the CDR3 is TGTGCCAGCAGTTACTCGCTGGGTGGGACTGAAGCTTTCTTT. Translated: CASSYSLGGTEAFF. The chain combines TRBV6-2 or TRBV6-3 with TRBJ1-1; D gene unclear. From germline, CDR1 is MNHEY and CDR2 SVGEGT. V was clipped by 0 bases and J by 5 bases, with 10 bases between them. This CDR3 has 14 residues.

CDR3 in amino acids: CASSESGDRGVNEQFF. CDR3 nucleotides: TGCGCCAGCAGTGAGAGTGGGGACAGGGGGGTTAATGAGCAGTTCTTC. This chain connects TRBV10-2 to TRBJ2-1, with 11 bases aligning to TRBD1. V trimming: 2 bases; J trimming: 7 bases; junction bases outside the gene matches: 7. CDR1 is WSHSY and CDR2 is SAAADI in the germline V gene. The CDR3 consists of 16 residues.

The genes are TRBV3-1 (or the pseudogene TRBV3-2) and TRBJ1-2, with D perhaps matching TRBD1 (5 bases). V lost 0 bases and J 8 bases, leaving 10 bases between the germline ends. CDR1 is LGHDT and CDR2 is YNNKEL in the germline V gene (reference sequence). This CDR3 contains 13 residues. The CDR3 DNA reads TGTGCCAGCAGCCAAGACCGGGGCGACGGCTACACCTTC. Translation gives CASSQDRGDGYTF.

This rearrangement joins TRBV27 to TRBJ2-5, with a weak D call TRBD1 (6 bases). CDR3 length equals 14 residues. Germline V CDR1 and CDR2: MNHEY, SMNVEV (reference sequence). V was shortened by 7 bases and J by 0 bases, with 12 bases between the two germline ends. CDR3 nucleotide sequence: TGTGCCAGCAAACCGGGACAACACCAAGAGACCCAGTACTTC. Translation gives CASKPGQHQETQYF.

DNA for the CDR3: TGTGCCAGCAGCACTGGACACCTTATCAACACCGGGGAGCTGTTTTTT. This codes for CASSTGHLINTGELFF. The chain links TRBV5-6 to TRBJ2-2; TRBD1 is a possible D gene (5 bases). Trimming cost V 4 bases and J 2 bases, with 15 bases left between them. The CDR3 is 16 residues long. Germline V gene data show CDR1 as SGHDT and CDR2 as YYEEEE.

The chain couples TRBV12-3 or TRBV12-4 to TRBJ2-7; TRBD2 matches 7 bases. CDR3 length: 12 residues. Trimming removed 4 bases from V and 3 bases from J; junction bases left unmatched: 0. The CDR3 bases are TGTGCCAGCAGTTCGGGAGGCTACGAGCAGTACTTC. Protein product: CASSSGGYEQYF.

V and J are TRBV4-3 and TRBJ1-6; D is uncertain. This CDR3 is built from 16 residues. Trimming pared 0 bases from V and 6 bases from J, leaving 12 bases between. Per the germline V gene, CDR1 is LGHNA and CDR2 is YSLEER. The CDR3 is CASSQDMAGINSPLHF. As DNA, the CDR3 is TGCGCCAGCAGCCAAGATATGGCAGGCATTAATTCACCCCTCCACTTT.